This record concerns one T cell receptor (beta chain) sequence. What it binds is not known. One entry per CDR3 protein results from TCRdb running MiXCR on the RT-PCR reads. The sample includes a few hundred thousand distinct CDR3 sequences, 11% of them seen just once. The sample belongs to a study of response to subunit inactivated influenza vaccine. The V end lost 5 bases, the J end lost 3 bases, and 16 bases lay between the germline ends. The CDR3 contains 15 residues. Germline CDR1 reads SGHTA; CDR2 reads FQGNSA. Study-level findings and limits: The study's authors posited that every seasonal influenza vaccination enlists few new T cells.

The sequencing here drew on PBMCs from blood, taken 45 days after vaccination. This TCR was recovered from a middle-aged man who received an inactivated influenza vaccine. This chain joins TRBV7-2 and TRBJ2-5; D is tentatively TRBD1 or TRBD2 (5 bases each). CDR3 amino acids: CASSPGTGSEETQYF. The DNA of the CDR3 is TGTGCCAGCAGCCCCGGGACGGGGAGTGAAGAGACCCAGTACTTC. Supplemented by reference TRBV7-2 and TRBJ2-5, the full variable domain reads GAGVSQSPSNKVTEKGKDVELRCDPISGHTALYWYRQSLGQGLEFLIYFQGNSAPDKSGLPSDRFSAERTGGSVSTLTIQRTQQEDSAVYLCASSPGTGSEETQYFGPGTRLLVL.